Described below is a single TCR beta chain sequence and its context. The antigen is undetermined. Germline loops: CDR1 LGHNA, CDR2 YSLEER. The CDR3 sequence is 15 residues long. V shed 0 bases and J shed 7 bases, with 10 bases lying between them. Together with a sample-barcoded 5' primer, a J-beta primer mix was included in a second PCR lasting about 7 to 12 cycles. TCRdb called the 5' RACE reads again in MiXCR, with one record for every CDR3 protein. Seen here are 1.5 million to 1.9 million distinct CDR3 sequences, approximately 43% observed once, and the top ten hold about 4.1%. The source of the sample is a study of blood T cells in healthy people across ages. Study conclusions and caveats: Older individuals had lower TCR beta diversity per million T cells (the decline was roughly linear).

PBMCs numbering at least 6 million were isolated per sample. This sequence was found in a woman in her late teens or twenties in good health. The sample was blood. The chain joins TRBV4-3 to TRBJ1-6; no firm D call. The CDR3 nucleotides read TGCGCCAGCAGCCAAGAGGTTCTGACCAATTCACCCCTCCACTTT. It translates to CASSQEVLTNSPLHF.